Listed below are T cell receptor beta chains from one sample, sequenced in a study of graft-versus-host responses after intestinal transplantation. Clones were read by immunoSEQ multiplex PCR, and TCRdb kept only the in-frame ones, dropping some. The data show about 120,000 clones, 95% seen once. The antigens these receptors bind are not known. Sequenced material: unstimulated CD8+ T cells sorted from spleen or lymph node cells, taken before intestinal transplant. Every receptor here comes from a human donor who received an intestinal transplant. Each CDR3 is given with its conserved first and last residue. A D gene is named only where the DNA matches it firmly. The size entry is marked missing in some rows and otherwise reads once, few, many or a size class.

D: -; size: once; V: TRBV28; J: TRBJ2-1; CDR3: CASSFMHEQFF; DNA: TGTGCCAGCAGTTTTATGCATGAGCAGTTCTTC
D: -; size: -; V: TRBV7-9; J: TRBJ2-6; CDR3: CASLGTGLGLSGANVLTF; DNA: TGTGCCAGCCTCGGTACGGGATTGGGCCTCTCTGGGGCCAACGTCCTGACTTTC
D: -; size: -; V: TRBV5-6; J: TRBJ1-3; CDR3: CASSLAGSGNTIYF; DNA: TGTGCCAGCAGCTTGGCCGGCTCTGGAAACACCATATATTTT
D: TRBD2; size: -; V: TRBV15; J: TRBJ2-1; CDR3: CATSSAMREGPYNEQFF; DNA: TGTGCCACCAGCAGTGCCATGCGGGAGGGTCCCTACAATGAGCAGTTCTTC
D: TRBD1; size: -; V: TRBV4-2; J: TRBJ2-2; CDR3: CASSHAGTGGRELFF; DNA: TGTGCCAGCAGCCACGCCGGGACAGGGGGCCGGGAGCTGTTTTTT
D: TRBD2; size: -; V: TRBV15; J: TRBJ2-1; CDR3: CATSMESLAGHRSAYNEQFF; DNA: TGTGCCACCAGCATGGAGTCGCTAGCGGGACACAGGAGCGCCTACAATGAGCAGTTCTTC
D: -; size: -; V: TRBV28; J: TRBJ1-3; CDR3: CASSLEDSGNTIYF; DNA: TGTGCCAGCAGTTTGGAAGACAGCGGAAACACCATATATTTT
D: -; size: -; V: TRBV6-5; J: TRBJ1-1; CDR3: CASSYGGLGAEAFF; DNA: TGTGCCAGCAGTTACGGGGGCTTAGGCGCTGAAGCTTTCTTT
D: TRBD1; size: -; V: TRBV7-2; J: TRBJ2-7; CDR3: CASSYPDRVFEQYF; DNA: TGTGCCAGCAGTTACCCGGACAGGGTCTTCGAGCAGTACTTC
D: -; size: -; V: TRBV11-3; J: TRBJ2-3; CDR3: CASSLIQGLEGTQYF; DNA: TGTGCCAGCAGCTTAATTCAGGGGCTTGAGGGTACGCAGTATTTT
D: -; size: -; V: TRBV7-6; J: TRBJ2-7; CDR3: CASSLRVREYEQYF; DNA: TGTGCCAGCAGCTTAAGGGTCAGGGAGTACGAGCAGTACTTC
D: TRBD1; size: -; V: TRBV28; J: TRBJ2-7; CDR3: CASRGQGEVEQYF; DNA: TGTGCCAGCAGGGGACAGGGGGAAGTCGAGCAGTACTTC
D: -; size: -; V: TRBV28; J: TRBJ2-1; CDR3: CASSPKLAPYNEQFF; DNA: TGTGCCAGCAGTCCCAAACTAGCCCCCTACAATGAGCAGTTCTTC
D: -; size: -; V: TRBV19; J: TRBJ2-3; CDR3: CASRGFTDTQYF; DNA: TGTGCCAGCAGGGGCTTCACAGATACGCAGTATTTT
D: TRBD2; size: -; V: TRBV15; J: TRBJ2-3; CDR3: CATSRDGLAGGISTDTQYF; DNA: TGTGCCACCAGCAGAGACGGCCTAGCGGGAGGGATTAGCACAGATACGCAGTATTTT
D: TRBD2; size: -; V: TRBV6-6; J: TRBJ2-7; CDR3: CASSYSGSYEQYF; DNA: TGTGCCAGCAGTTACAGCGGGAGCTACGAGCAGTACTTC
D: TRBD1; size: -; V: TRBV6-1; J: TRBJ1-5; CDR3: CASSGQGSNQPQHF; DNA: TGTGCCAGCAGTGGACAGGGGAGCAATCAGCCCCAGCATTTT
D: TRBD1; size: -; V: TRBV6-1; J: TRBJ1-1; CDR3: CASQGQGTEAFF; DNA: TGTGCCAGCCAGGGACAGGGCACTGAAGCTTTCTTT
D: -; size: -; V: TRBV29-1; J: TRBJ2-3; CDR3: CSVDPVVTRRTDTQYF; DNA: TGCAGCGTTGATCCCGTGGTTACACGGCGCACAGATACGCAGTATTTT
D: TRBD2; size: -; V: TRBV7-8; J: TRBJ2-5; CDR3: CASSPRTSGRPQETQYF; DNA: TGTGCCAGCAGCCCCCGGACTAGCGGGAGACCTCAAGAGACCCAGTACTTC
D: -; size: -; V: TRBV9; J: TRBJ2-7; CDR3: CASSVDGRPGDEQYF; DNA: TGTGCCAGCAGCGTAGATGGCAGGCCGGGGGACGAGCAGTACTTC
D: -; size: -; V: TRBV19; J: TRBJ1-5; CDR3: CATSINRGNQPQHF; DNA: TGTGCCACCTCGATTAACAGGGGCAATCAGCCCCAGCATTTT
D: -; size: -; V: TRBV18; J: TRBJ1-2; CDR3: CASSRYRVISYGYTF; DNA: TGTGCCAGCTCACGTTACAGGGTCATTAGCTATGGCTACACCTTC
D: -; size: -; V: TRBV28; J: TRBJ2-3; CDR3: CASSLGSRVSDTQYF; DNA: TGTGCCAGCAGTTTAGGCTCTAGGGTGTCAGATACGCAGTATTTT
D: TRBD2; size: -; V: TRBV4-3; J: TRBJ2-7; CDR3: CASSQDRTSGGLEYF; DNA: TGCGCCAGCAGCCAAGATAGAACTAGCGGGGGACTCGAGTACTTC
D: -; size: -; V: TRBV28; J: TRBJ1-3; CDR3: CASSPLGGNTIYF; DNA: TGTGCCAGCAGTCCTCTTGGGGGAAACACCATATATTTT
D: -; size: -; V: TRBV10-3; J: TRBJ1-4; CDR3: CAISEGLFENEKLFF; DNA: TGTGCCATCAGTGAAGGCCTCTTCGAAAATGAAAAACTGTTTTTT
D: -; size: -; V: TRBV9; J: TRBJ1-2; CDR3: CASSVSTDNYGYTF; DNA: TGTGCCAGCAGCGTCTCCACGGATAACTATGGCTACACCTTC
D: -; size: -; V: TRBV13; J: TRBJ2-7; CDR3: CASSPRAPGDEQYF; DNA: TGTGCCAGCAGCCCCCGGGCGCCCGGGGACGAGCAGTACTTC
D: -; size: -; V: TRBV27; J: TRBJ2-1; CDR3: CASSLGGGTNEQFF; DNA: TGTGCCAGCAGTTTAGGAGGGGGGACCAATGAGCAGTTCTTC
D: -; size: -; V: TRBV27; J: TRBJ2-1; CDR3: CASSSGISYNEQFF; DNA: TGTGCCAGTTCCAGTGGTATCTCCTACAATGAGCAGTTCTTC
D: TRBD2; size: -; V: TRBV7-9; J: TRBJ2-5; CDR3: CASSAAGGLAFETQYF; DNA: TGTGCCAGCAGCGCGGCAGGGGGACTAGCGTTTGAGACCCAGTACTTC
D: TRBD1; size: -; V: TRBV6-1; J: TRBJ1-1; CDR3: CASRASGTGGSEAFF; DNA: TGTGCCAGCAGGGCGTCCGGGACAGGGGGTTCGGAAGCTTTCTTT
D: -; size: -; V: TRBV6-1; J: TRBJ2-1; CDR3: CASSQGGPGPGEQFF; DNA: TGTGCCAGCAGCCAAGGGGGACCCGGGCCCGGCGAGCAGTTCTTC
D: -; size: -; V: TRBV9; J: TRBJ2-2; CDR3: CASSVEGTTGELFF; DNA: TGTGCCAGCAGCGTAGAGGGAACGACCGGGGAGCTGTTTTTT
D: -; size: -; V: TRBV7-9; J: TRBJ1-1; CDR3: CASSPGGGGNEGPFF; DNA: TGTGCCAGCAGCCCGGGGGGTGGAGGGAACGAAGGGCCTTTCTTT
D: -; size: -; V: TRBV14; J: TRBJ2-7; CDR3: CASSQTGRTGEQYF; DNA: TGTGCCAGCAGCCAAACAGGACGTACGGGCGAGCAGTACTTC
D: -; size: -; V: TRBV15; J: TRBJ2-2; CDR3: CATSRGRSNTGELFF; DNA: TGTGCCACCAGCAGAGGCAGGTCGAACACCGGGGAGCTGTTTTTT
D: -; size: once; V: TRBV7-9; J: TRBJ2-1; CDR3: CASSFGGFNEQFF; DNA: TGTGCCAGCAGCTTCGGGGGCTTCAATGAGCAGTTCTTC
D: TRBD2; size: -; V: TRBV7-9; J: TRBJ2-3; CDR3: CASSLGLAATDTQYF; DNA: TGTGCCAGCAGCTTAGGGCTAGCGGCCACAGATACGCAGTATTTT
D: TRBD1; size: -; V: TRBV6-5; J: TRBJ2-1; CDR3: CASTLSLTGNEQFF; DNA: TGTGCCAGCACCTTGTCTCTGACAGGGAATGAGCAGTTCTTC
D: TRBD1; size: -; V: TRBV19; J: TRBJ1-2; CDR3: CASSITGGDYSNGYTF; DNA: TGTGCCAGTAGTATAACAGGGGGGGACTATAGCAATGGCTACACCTTC
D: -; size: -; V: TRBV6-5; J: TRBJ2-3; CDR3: CASSSTSTDTQYF; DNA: TGTGCCAGCAGTTCGACTAGCACAGATACGCAGTATTTT
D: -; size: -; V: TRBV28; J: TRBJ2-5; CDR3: CASIPGLSYQETQYF; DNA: TGTGCCAGCATCCCCGGACTTTCCTACCAAGAGACCCAGTACTTC
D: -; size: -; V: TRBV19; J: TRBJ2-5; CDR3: CASSIDLGSQETQYF; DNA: TGTGCCAGTAGTATAGATTTGGGGAGCCAAGAGACCCAGTACTTC
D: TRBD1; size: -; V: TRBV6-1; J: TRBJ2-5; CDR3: CASRDRGAETQYF; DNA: TGTGCCAGCAGGGACAGGGGAGCAGAGACCCAGTACTTC
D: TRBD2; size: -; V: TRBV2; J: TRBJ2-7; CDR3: CATRGTTYEQYF; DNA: TGTGCCACCCGGGGGACTACCTACGAGCAGTACTTC
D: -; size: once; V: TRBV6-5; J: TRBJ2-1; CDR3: CASSYSGNEQFF; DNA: TGTGCCAGCAGTTACTCGGGCAATGAGCAGTTCTTC
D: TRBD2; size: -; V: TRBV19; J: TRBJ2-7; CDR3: CASSSGLAGGREQYF; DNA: TGTGCCAGTAGTTCTGGACTAGCGGGAGGACGGGAGCAGTACTTC
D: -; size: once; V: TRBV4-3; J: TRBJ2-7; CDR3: CASSQGGAEQYF; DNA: TGCGCCAGCAGCCAAGGGGGGGCCGAGCAGTACTTC
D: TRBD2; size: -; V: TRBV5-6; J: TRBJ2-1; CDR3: CASSLRTSWRYNEQFF; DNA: TGTGCCAGCAGTTTAAGGACTAGCTGGCGGTACAATGAGCAGTTCTTC
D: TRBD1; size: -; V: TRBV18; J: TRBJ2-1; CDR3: CASSPPAAGRGYNEQFF; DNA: TGTGCCAGCTCACCACCTGCCGCCGGCAGGGGGTACAATGAGCAGTTCTTC
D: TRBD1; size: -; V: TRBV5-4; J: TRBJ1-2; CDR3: CASSLERRTGYNYGYTF; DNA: TGTGCCAGCAGCTTGGAACGTCGGACAGGGTACAACTATGGCTACACCTTC
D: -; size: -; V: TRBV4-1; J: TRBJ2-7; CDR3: CASSQDYGYEQYF; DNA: TGCGCCAGCAGCCAAGATTACGGCTACGAGCAGTACTTC
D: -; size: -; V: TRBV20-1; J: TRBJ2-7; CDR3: CSYGPYEQYF; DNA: TGCAGCTACGGGCCCTACGAGCAGTACTTC
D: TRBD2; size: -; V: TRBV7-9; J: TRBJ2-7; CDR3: CAIRRGLAGEEQYF; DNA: TGTGCCATAAGGAGAGGACTAGCGGGAGAGGAGCAGTACTTC
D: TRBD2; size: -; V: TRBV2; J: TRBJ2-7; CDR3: CASRAGDSYEQYF; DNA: TGTGCCAGCAGAGCGGGGGACTCCTACGAGCAGTACTTC
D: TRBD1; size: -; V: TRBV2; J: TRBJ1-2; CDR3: CASSGSKDRVGGENGYTF; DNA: TGTGCCAGCAGTGGGTCGAAAGACAGGGTTGGTGGGGAGAATGGCTACACCTTC